This T cell receptor (beta chain) was captured in a study of blood T cell repertoires in COVID-19. Overall study: PBMCs, B-cell-depleted T cells, or T cells provided the cDNA or gDNA that made up the material.

The CDR3 consists of 15 residues. Per the germline V gene, CDR1 is MGHRA and CDR2 is YSYEKL. V shed 1 base and J shed 7 bases, with 16 bases lying between them. Original methodology: Reference gene primer amplification in the assay estimated nucleated cell counts. Generated by immunoSEQ multiplex PCR, the TCRdb table keeps only in-frame clones and is missing some. V and J calls and clone size are as listed in that table; D and trimming were resolved from the DNA. The sample gives more than 150,000 clones, roughly 89% of which show up once; 0.88% is in the top ten. The genes are TRBV4-1 and TRBJ1-2, with D maybe TRBD1 (6 bases). The sequence was obtained from a woman between 18 and 29 years old who had recovered from COVID-19. The sample taken for sequencing was peripheral blood. DNA for the CDR3: TGCGCCAGCAGCCAAGGCGGTTCGGGGGGCAGTGGCTACACCTTC. This gives the protein CASSQGGSGGSGYTF.